This T cell receptor (beta chain) appears in the sequencing data of a study of low-dose radiotherapy and immunotherapy resistance in tumors. In the study overall: Given every two weeks, intravenous cyclophosphamide 200 mg/m2 preceded radiation and immunotherapy by one day.

Stated time point: before trial treatment. This clonotype occurred many times. This CDR3 has 17 amino acids. V lost 1 base and J lost 4; bases outside the gene matches: 12. Germline V gene sequence: CDR1 SGHAT, CDR2 FQNNGV. Covering alpha and beta chains, TRAV- and TRBV-specific primers were used for the first-strand cDNA. For amplifying TCRs, the PCR ran for approximately 18 cycles with Phusion, which was used together with a constant-region primer and the adapter on the V primers. In vitro transcription served to amplify the mRNA that had been isolated. TCRdb passed the reads through MiXCR, listing each CDR3 protein once. Here the sample spans 65,000 to 90,000 distinct CDR3 sequences, 18% being singletons.

The input for sequencing was PBMCs, taken before treatment. This TCR was sampled from a male donor with prostate cancer. This chain links TRBV11-2 with TRBJ2-7, with 8 positions matching TRBD1. CDR3 amino acids: CASSLGQGARGRYEQYF. CDR3 in DNA: TGTGCCAGCAGCTTAGGGCAGGGGGCCAGGGGACGGTACGAGCAGTACTTC.